Given below is one T cell receptor beta chain in context. No cognate antigen has been identified for it. No clone much larger than this one lies a single base away; base qualities are absent. The data were taken from a study of Ad26.COV2.S vaccination and SARS-CoV-2 variants (dated by TCRdb to about 2021). About the full investigation: Vaccine-arm donors were drawn from COV1001, a multicentre, randomized, double-blind, placebo-controlled phase I-IIa trial of Ad26.COV2.S in healthy adults. The specificity and breadth of SARS-CoV-2-reactive T cell receptors after Ad26.COV2.S vaccination were assessed by TCRbeta repertoire sequencing. Dosing of Ad26.COV2.S was intramuscular, at either 5x10^10 or 1x10^11 viral particles, delivered as one shot or as two shots spaced 56 days apart. A total of approximately 32 samples were included in the TCR-sequenced set, comprising roughly 19 Ad26.COV2.S vaccine recipients, 5 placebo recipients and 8 SARS-CoV-2 convalescent individuals. Trial participants were randomized into five groups of five, in which low-dose or high-dose Ad26.COV2.S was given once or twice, or placebo was given on both occasions. Investigators remained blinded to trial group allocation during experiments and outcome assessment. The full study reports these points: Vaccine and placebo recipients had comparable non-spike TCR breadth, which fits with the vaccine containing only spike. After vaccination, substantial breadth of spike-specific CD8+ and CD4+ T cell responses was reported. The authors noted that the TCR breadth and depth analyses may have underestimated total T cell responses. Higher spike-specific TCR breadth was observed in Ad26.COV2.S recipients than in placebo recipients (P = 0.0014). The study lacked the statistical power to compare responses across vaccine doses or regimens.

From the germline V gene, CDR1 is ENHRY and CDR2 is SYGVKD. The germline ends are 11 bases apart after V is trimmed by 0 bases and J by 4 bases. The CDR3 covers 15 residues, taking in both the cysteine and the phenylalanine. Only CDR3 DNA is held: 45 bases, read in frame from base 1. The immunoSEQ Assay was used to sequence TCRbeta CDR3 regions. After extraction, genomic DNA underwent amplification by bias-controlled multiplex PCR, followed by high-throughput sequencing. Per the authors' processing: To quantify the absolute abundance of each unique TCRbeta CDR3 region, sequences were collapsed and filtered. T cell fraction was estimated by normalization of TCRbeta template counts to usable DNA, with usable DNA being measured through amplification of reference genes present in all nucleated cells. Repertoire TCRs were annotated as SARS-CoV-2-specific when V gene, CDR3 amino acid sequence and J gene were exactly matched to a known reactive TCR set. MIRA supplied the reference SARS-CoV-2 TCR set, which was filtered for enrichment in COVID-19-positive ImmuneCODE repertoires so that public or cross-reactive TCRs were removed. Based on the MIRA antigens, annotated TCRs were further analysed at the level of specific ORF or position within ORF. Breadth was defined as the number of annotated unique rearrangements divided by the total number of unique productive rearrangements, and depth was defined as the summed frequency of the annotated unique rearrangements. TCR breadth was compared between groups using two-sided Wilcoxon rank-sum tests. Here the immuneACCESS table is served through TCRdb, limited to in-frame sequences with V and J called. Missing clones are a known gap in these copies; in checked studies unresolved V genes cover under half, and the rest lacks a known reason. The V and J calls and clone size are taken from that table; D and trimming were inferred from the DNA. This sample lists 300,000 to 450,000 clones; approximately 84% were detected once. The ten largest account for less than 4% of the sample.

The treatment or condition label, as the study defines it: 19 received Ad26.COV2.S at low or high dose, single or two shots; about 5 received placebo; per-sample allocation not given. Repertoires of vaccine and placebo recipients were sequenced from samples collected on day 63 after the first injection. Between 29 July and 7 August 2020, Cohort 1b enrolled fewer than 30 adults aged 18-55 years at one site in Boston, USA. Ad26.COV2.S was a replication-incompetent adenovirus type 26 vector expressing a prefusion-stabilized SARS-CoV-2 spike protein from the original Wuhan strain. The clonotype originates from a person between 18 and 65 years old who received the Ad26.COV2.S COVID-19 vaccine or a placebo. Here the chain combines TRBV10-3 and TRBJ2-3; too little of a D gene remains to name it. The source material was peripheral blood, sampled in a trial of Ad26.COV2.S vaccine versus placebo. The CDR3 here reads CAISESGTNPDTQYF. The nucleotides are TGTGCCATCAGTGAGTCGGGTACAAATCCAGATACGCAGTATTTT.